A single T cell receptor (beta chain) is shown here with its context. It lacks a known antigen. Per-nucleotide qualities are absent, and no much larger clonotype sits a single base away. Healthy HIV-negative adults with no recently reported acute infections or vaccinations were included as donors. All donors were Caucasian adults living in Nashville, Tennessee, USA. Magnetic negative selection was used to enrich CD4+ T cells, after which naive cells were positively selected on CD45RA and the negative fraction became the memory subset. Blood was obtained by leukapheresis, after which PBMCs were separated by Ficoll-Histopaque density gradient centrifugation and cryopreserved in liquid nitrogen vapor phase. Analytical flow cytometry was used to check the purity and quantity of every magnetically sorted T cell population. Genomic DNA was isolated from each sorted fraction and quantified by UV absorbance on a Nanodrop 2000c.

Using the deep immunoSEQ assay, multiplex PCR amplified TCR CDR3 regions from genomic DNA. Extracted genomic DNA from each cell subset was distributed evenly across all wells of several immunoSEQ 96-well plates, and each plate was treated as a replicate. For sorted subsets, approximately 0.2 ug of genomic DNA, equivalent to 25,000 to 35,000 T cell genomes, went into each replicate PCR. Purified libraries were measured with a Qubit 3.0 fluorometer, size-checked on a Bioanalyzer 2100, and measured again with the KAPA Library Quantification kit. Every immunoSEQ 96-well plate was sequenced on a dedicated single-read 150-cycle Illumina NextSeq 550 flow cell. Concerning the study's data processing: Because the immunoSEQ output included only junctional sequences and no quality scores, the filtering could not be the same as the filtering used for full-length reads. Sequences were annotated with PyIR, a Python wrapper for IgBLAST v1.9, using IMGT germline references to assign V/J genes and CDR3. Any read was removed if the V/J assignment was weak (E-value above 1e-6), the CDR3 was missing, or the read contained stop codons, out-of-frame junctions, or ambiguous translated residues. A V3J clonotype was defined by an identical inferred V gene, J gene, and CDR3 amino acid sequence. Percentage overlap between repertoires was calculated by dividing the number of shared unique clonotypes by the size of the smaller repertoire. Three approaches were used to assess repertoire richness: RTK rarefaction, the Chao1 estimator, and Recon v2.1 estimates of unobserved clonotypes. For all TCRbeta clonotypes obtained by the gDNA method from a few donors, generation probabilities were computed with OLGA. This is the immuneACCESS table as TCRdb keeps it, with only in-frame sequences that have V and J called. A part of the clones is gone; compared with another copy, unresolved V genes explain less than half, and the rest is unexplained. For V, J and clone size, that table is used; D and trimming come from the DNA. This sample comprises 2,500,000 or so clones, 85% to 95% of them detected only once. About 0.36% of the sample comes from the top ten.

The data belong to a study of shared clonotypes between healthy human individuals (dated by TCRdb to the early 2020s). The study in broad terms: A couple of women and three men aged 18 to 49 years were included in the cohort. For each donor, CD4 naive and CD4 memory were each run on three plates, CD8 naive on two plates, and CD8 memory on one plate. Blood TCR repertoires of about five healthy adults were deeply sequenced to estimate repertoire size and the extent of clonotype sharing between individuals. To increase sequencing depth and limit assay-specific biases, TCR repertoire library preparation and sequencing were carried out by different laboratories using diverse techniques. Each donor's leukapheresis produced roughly between about 0.9 and 9.5 billion PBMCs.

General study outcomes and caveats: Naive subsets generally had larger estimated clonotype richness than memory subsets. Compared with non-shared clonotypes, clonotypes shared by all four sorted-subset donors had higher generation probabilities. The small number of donors limited the genetic and exposure-history diversity represented. Only blood was sampled, and tissue TCR repertoires likely differ from those in blood. Sharing across a few donors was observed for 4.5% to 6.5% of naive CD4, over 3% of naive CD8, about 2.5% of memory CD4, and about 0.38% of memory CD8 clonotypes. Incomplete sequencing was indicated by rarefaction of sorted-subset datasets, despite the large sequencing depth. Based on pairwise subsampling, the degree of clonotype sharing among donors was expected to be affected by sequencing depth.

The germline V gene supplies CDR1 SGHDT and CDR2 YYEEEE. From cysteine to phenylalanine, the CDR3 is 15 amino acids long. The read is trimmed to its CDR3 DNA, 45 bases read in frame from base 1. After removal of 4 bases from V and 5 bases from J, the junction retains 9 bases not matched to a gene. The receptor was isolated from a man younger than 35 in good health. Some clones in this sample may be carry-over from other donors' samples. The source material was naive CD4+ T cells from PBMCs. Reading the label with the study, this specimen's cell subset or site is: CD45RA+ positively selected. The chain is encoded by TRBV5-6 joined to TRBJ2-5, with 9 middle bases fitting TRBD1. The nucleotide sequence is TGTGCCAGCAGCCCTCTCGGACAGGGGAAGGAGACCCAGTACTTC. The translation is CASSPLGQGKETQYF.